A single TCR beta chain is shown here with its context. This record comes from a study of blood T cell repertoires in COVID-19. About the research overall: T cells, B-cell-depleted T cells, or PBMCs supplied cDNA or gDNA.

The V gene's germline CDR1 is SGHRS and CDR2 YFSETQ. The CDR3 has 13 residues. Trimming took off 9 bases at V and 5 bases at J, with 17 bases between the two ends. The method was immunoSEQ multiplex PCR; TCRdb's version includes in-frame clones alone and lacks a portion of them. The sample includes almost 400,000 clones, roughly 86% of them seen just once. The sequenced sample consisted of PBMCs or T cells enriched from blood (not recorded which). The TCR was taken from a woman aged 30 to 39 who had recovered from COVID-19. The chain employs TRBV5-1 and TRBJ1-1; D is unresolved. The CDR3 DNA reads TGCGCCACTTCACCGGCGGGCGGTACTGAAGCTTTCTTT. It codes for CATSPAGGTEAFF.